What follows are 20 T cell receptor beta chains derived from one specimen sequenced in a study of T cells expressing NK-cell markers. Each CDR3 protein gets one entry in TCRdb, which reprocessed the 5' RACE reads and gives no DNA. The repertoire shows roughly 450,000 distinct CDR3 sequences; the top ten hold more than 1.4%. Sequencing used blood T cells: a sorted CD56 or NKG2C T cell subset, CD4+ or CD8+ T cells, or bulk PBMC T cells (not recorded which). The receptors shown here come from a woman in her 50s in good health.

The CDR3: CASSQDGYGYTF. The chain combines TRBV4-2 with TRBJ1-2. CDR1 and CDR2 from the germline V gene are LGHNA and YNFKEQ. The CDR3 runs to 12 residues.

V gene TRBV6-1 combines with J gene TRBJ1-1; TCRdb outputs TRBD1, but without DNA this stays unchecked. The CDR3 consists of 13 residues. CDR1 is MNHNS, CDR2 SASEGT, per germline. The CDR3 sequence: CASSAKGSTEAFF.

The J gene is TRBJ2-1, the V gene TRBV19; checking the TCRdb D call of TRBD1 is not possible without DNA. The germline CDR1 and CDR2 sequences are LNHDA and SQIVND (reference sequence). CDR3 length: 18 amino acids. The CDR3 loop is CASSIRDRGHWSYNEQFF.

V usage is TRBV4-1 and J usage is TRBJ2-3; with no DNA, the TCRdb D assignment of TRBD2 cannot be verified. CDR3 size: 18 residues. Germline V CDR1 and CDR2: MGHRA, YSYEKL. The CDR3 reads CASSQGPGLAGGIDTQYF.

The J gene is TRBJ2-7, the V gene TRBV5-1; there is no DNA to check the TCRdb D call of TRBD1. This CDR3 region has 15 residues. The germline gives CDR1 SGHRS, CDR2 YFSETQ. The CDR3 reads CASAALGGGSYEQYF. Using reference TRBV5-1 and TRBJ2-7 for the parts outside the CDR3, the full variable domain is KAGVTQTPRYLIKTRGQQVTLSCSPISGHRSVSWYQQTPGQGLQFLFEYFSETQRNKGNFPGRFSGRQFSNSRSEMNVSTLELGDSALYLCASAALGGGSYEQYFGPGTRLTVT.

Here the CDR3 reads CASSPTGPNEQFF. This chain connects TRBV27 to TRBJ2-1; the D call of TRBD1 rests on TCRdb alone, since no DNA is present to check it. In germline, CDR1 is MNHEY, CDR2 SMNVEV (reference sequence). The CDR3 totals 13 residues.

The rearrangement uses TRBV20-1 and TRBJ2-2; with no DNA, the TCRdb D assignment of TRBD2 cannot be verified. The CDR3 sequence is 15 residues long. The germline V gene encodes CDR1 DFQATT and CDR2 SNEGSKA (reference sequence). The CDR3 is CSAETSGRGTGELFF.

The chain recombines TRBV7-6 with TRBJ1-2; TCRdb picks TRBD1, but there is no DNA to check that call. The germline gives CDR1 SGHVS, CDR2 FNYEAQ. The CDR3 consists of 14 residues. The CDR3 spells CASSLGGTGYGYTF.

CDR3 sequence: CAISEVGEMIDEQFF. The V gene is TRBV10-3, the J gene TRBJ2-1; TCRdb picks TRBD2, but there is no DNA to check that call. Germline assignment: CDR1 ENHRY and CDR2 SYGVKD. The CDR3 is made up of 15 amino acids.

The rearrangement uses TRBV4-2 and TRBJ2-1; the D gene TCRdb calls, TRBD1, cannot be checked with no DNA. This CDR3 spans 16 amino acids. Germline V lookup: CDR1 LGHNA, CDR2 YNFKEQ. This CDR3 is CASSRRTGSSYNEQFF.

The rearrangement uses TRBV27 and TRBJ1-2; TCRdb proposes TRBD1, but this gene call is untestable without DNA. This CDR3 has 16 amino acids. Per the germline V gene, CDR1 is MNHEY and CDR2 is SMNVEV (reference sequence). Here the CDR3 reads CASSRQPGQGIYGYTF.

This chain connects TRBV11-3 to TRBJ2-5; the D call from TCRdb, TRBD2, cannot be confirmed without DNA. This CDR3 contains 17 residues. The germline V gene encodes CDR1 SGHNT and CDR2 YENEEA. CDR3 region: CASSFRRGLAGGETQYF. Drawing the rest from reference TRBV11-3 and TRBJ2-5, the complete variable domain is EAGVVQSPRYKIIEKKQPVAFWCNPISGHNTLYWYLQNLGQGPELLIRYENEEAVDDSQLPKDRFSAERLKGVDSTLKIQPAELGDSAVYLCASSFRRGLAGGETQYFGPGTRLLVL.

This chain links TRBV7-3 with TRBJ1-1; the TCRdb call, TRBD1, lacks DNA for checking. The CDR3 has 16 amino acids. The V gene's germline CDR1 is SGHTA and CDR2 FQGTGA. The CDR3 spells CASSLNGPGSHTEAFF.

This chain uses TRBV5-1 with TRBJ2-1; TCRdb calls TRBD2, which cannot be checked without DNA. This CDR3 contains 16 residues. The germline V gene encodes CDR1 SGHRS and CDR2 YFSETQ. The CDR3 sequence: CASSSLLAGKENEQFF.

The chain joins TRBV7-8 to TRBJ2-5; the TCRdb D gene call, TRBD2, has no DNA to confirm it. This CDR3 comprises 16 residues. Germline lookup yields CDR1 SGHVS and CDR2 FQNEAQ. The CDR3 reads CASSRASGSQGETQYF.

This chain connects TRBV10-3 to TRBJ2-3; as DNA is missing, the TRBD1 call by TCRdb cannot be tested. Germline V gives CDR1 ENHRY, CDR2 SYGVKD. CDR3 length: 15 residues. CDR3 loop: CAISPGQGAYDTQYF.

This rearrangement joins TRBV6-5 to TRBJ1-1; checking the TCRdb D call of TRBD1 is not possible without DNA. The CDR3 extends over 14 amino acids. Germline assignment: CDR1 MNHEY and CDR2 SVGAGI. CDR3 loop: CASSRTPVTTEAFF.

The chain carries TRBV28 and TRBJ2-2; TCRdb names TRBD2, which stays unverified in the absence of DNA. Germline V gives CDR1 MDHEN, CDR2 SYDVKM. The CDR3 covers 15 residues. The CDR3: CASRETGRTGGELFF. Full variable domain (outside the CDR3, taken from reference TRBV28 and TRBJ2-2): DVKVTQSSRYLVKRTGEKVFLECVQDMDHENMFWYRQDPGLGLRLIYFSYDVKMKEKGDIPEGYSVSREKKERFSLILESASTNQTSMYLCASRETGRTGGELFFGEGSRLTVL.

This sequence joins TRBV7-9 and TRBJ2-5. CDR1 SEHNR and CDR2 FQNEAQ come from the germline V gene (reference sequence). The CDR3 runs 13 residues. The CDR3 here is CASSVRSQETQYF.

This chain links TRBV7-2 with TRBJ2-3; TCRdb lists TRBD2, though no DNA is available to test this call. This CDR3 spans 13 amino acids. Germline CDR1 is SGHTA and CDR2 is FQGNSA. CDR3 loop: CASSLKADNTQYF.